Below are 27 T cell receptor beta chains sequenced from a single sample in a study of blood T cell repertoires in COVID-19 (dated by TCRdb to 2020 to 2021). Library preparation employed the immunoSEQ multiplex PCR assay. In TCRdb, the immuneACCESS table is reduced to in-frame sequences with V and J assigned. These tables do not hold every clone; where another copy was compared, an unresolved V gene accounts for under half, and the others remain unexplained. The sample table records 25,000 to 35,000 clones; over 70% of these occur just once. About half of the sample goes to the ten largest clones. The sample taken for sequencing was peripheral blood. These receptors all stem from a woman in her 70s with acute or convalescent COVID-19.

The chain carries TRBV9 and TRBJ1-3; D is unclear. This CDR3 spans 20 amino acids. The ends were cut back, 0 bases at V and 0 bases at J, with 22 bases in the middle. From germline, CDR1 is SGDLS and CDR2 YYNGEE. In DNA, the CDR3 is TGTGCCAGCAGCGTAGCTGGAGCTGGAGTCAGAAGTACCTCTGGAAACACCATATATTTT. Translated, it gives CASSVAGAGVRSTSGNTIYF.

This rearrangement joins TRBV9 to TRBJ1-1, with a weak D call TRBD1 (6 bases). The CDR3 runs to 14 residues. Germline values: CDR1 SGDLS, CDR2 YYNGEE. Deletions cut 4 bases from V and 5 bases from J, with 15 bases between. CDR3 DNA sequence: TGTGCCAGCAGCCCAGGTGCAGGGGCGACTGAAGCTTTCTTT. Translation: CASSPGAGATEAFF.

The rearrangement uses TRBV5-1 and TRBJ2-7; possible D gene TRBD1, 7 bases. There are 14 residues in the CDR3. CDR1 and CDR2 (germline): SGHRS, YFSETQ. Trimming pared 4 bases from V and 4 bases from J, leaving 15 bases between. The CDR3 DNA is TGCGCCAGCAGCCTATCGGCAGGGGGGTACGAGCAGTACTTC. It yields the protein CASSLSAGGYEQYF.

This sequence joins TRBV18 and TRBJ1-2, with 9 bases fitting TRBD1. This CDR3 has 14 amino acids. V was clipped by 3 bases and J by 2 bases; unmatched bases: 1. Germline CDR1 and CDR2: KGHSH and LQKENI. For the CDR3, the DNA is TGTGCCAGCTCACCGGGACAGGGAAACTATGGCTACACCTTC. Protein sequence: CASSPGQGNYGYTF.

This chain connects TRBV28 to TRBJ2-7; D is perhaps TRBD2 (5 bases). The CDR3 is made up of 14 amino acids. V lost 2 bases and J lost 4, with 12 bases in between. Germline CDR1 is MDHEN and CDR2 is SYDVKM. The CDR3 spells CASSLGGLLYEQYF. CDR3 in DNA: TGTGCCAGCAGTTTAGGTGGACTTCTATACGAGCAGTACTTC.

The rearrangement joins TRBV9 to TRBJ1-5, with TRBD1 matching 8 bases. Germline CDR1 is SGDLS and CDR2 is YYNGEE. This CDR3 comprises 15 residues. V was pared by 0 bases and J by 3 bases, with 2 bases of the junction left unmatched. The CDR3 sequence is CASSVAGGSNQPQHF. The CDR3 DNA reads TGTGCCAGCAGCGTAGCAGGGGGCTCCAATCAGCCCCAGCATTTT. Looking up the rest from reference TRBV9 and TRBJ1-5 gives the full variable domain: DSGVTQTPKHLITATGQRVTLRCSPRSGDLSVYWYQQSLDQGLQFLIQYYNGEERAKGNILERFSAQQFPDLHSELNLSSLELGDSALYFCASSVAGGSNQPQHFGDGTRLSIL.

This chain uses TRBV6-5 with TRBJ2-2; possible D gene TRBD2, 6 bases. V was cut by 0 bases and J by 5 bases, with 13 bases left in between. The CDR3 extends over 16 amino acids. Germline CDR1 is MNHEY and CDR2 is SVGAGI. CDR3 sequence (DNA): TGTGCCAGCAGTTACTCCAGGACTACAAGGACCGGGGAGCTGTTTTTT. Protein: CASSYSRTTRTGELFF.

This clone was seen a few times. The chain employs TRBV6-2 or TRBV6-3 and TRBJ2-2; D unclear. Germline V CDR1 and CDR2: MNHEY, SVGEGT. V was clipped by 6 bases and J by 6 bases, with 14 bases between them. CDR3 length: 14 amino acids. The CDR3, as DNA: TGTGCCAGCAGCGTCTACGCGGAGTCCGGGGAGCTGTTTTTT. Its protein product is CASSVYAESGELFF.

The chain uses TRBV28 and TRBJ2-1; 9 bases map to TRBD2. CDR1 MDHEN and CDR2 SYDVKM come from the germline V gene. Trimming took 5 bases from V and 5 from J; bases not matched to a gene: 4. CDR3 length: 14 amino acids. The CDR3 nucleotides are TGTGCCAGCAGTCTAGGGACTAGCAACAATGAGCAGTTCTTC. Translated: CASSLGTSNNEQFF.

The chain employs TRBV5-1 and TRBJ2-3; 13 bases line up with TRBD2. Germline V lookup: CDR1 SGHRS, CDR2 YFSETQ. The CDR3 runs to 19 residues. Losses at the gene ends were 2 bases for V and 1 base for J; bases not matched to a gene: 10. For the CDR3, the DNA is TGCGCCAGCAGCTTTCTGCCCGTTACTAGCGGGGGGGGCACAGATACGCAGTATTTT. The encoded protein is CASSFLPVTSGGGTDTQYF.

The chain is built from TRBV4-1 and TRBJ2-7; TRBD2 aligns across 7 bases. V dropped 6 bases and J dropped 2; count of bases not matched to a gene: 1. Germline CDR1 reads MGHRA; CDR2 reads YSYEKL. This CDR3 has 12 residues. The CDR3 loop is CASRGLAYEQYF. CDR3 bases: TGCGCCAGCAGAGGACTAGCCTACGAGCAGTACTTC.

J is TRBJ2-7 and V is TRBV6-2 or TRBV6-3, with TRBD1 matching 9 bases. Looked up from germline, CDR1 is MNHEY and CDR2 is SVGEGT. This CDR3 is built from 14 residues. The V gene end was trimmed by 6 bases and the J gene end by 4 bases; junction bases not matched to a gene: 7. For the CDR3, the DNA is TGTGCCAGCAGCTTTTTGGACAGGGGTTACGAGCAGTACTTC. Protein: CASSFLDRGYEQYF.

This rearrangement joins TRBV7-3 to TRBJ2-6; 9 bases align to TRBD1. Per germline, CDR1 SGHTA and CDR2 FQGTGA. Trimming at V came to 6 bases and at J to 4 bases, leaving 13 bases not matched to a gene. This CDR3 has 18 residues. Here the CDR3 reads CASSSNPGQGSGANVLTF. The CDR3 coding sequence is TGTGCCAGCAGTTCTAACCCGGGACAGGGATCCGGGGCCAACGTCCTGACTTTC.

The chain uses TRBV18 and TRBJ2-7; D perhaps matches TRBD2 (6 bases). The CDR3 covers 15 residues. Germline V gene sequence: CDR1 KGHSH, CDR2 LQKENI. Trimming removed 2 bases from V and 3 bases from J, with 14 bases in between. DNA for the CDR3: TGTGCCAGCTCACCAGGTCAGGAGGGATTCTACGAGCAGTACTTC. Translation gives CASSPGQEGFYEQYF.

CDR3 protein: CATSGGQGRGDTEAFF. The CDR3 DNA reads TGTGCCACCAGTGGAGGACAGGGCCGAGGGGACACTGAAGCTTTCTTT. V usage is TRBV24-1 and J usage is TRBJ1-1; 8 bases fit TRBD1. Looked up from germline, CDR1 is KGHDR and CDR2 is SFDVKD. The CDR3 has 16 residues. Germline trimming cut 5 bases from V and 3 bases from J; bases unmatched to any gene: 10.

CDR3 DNA: TGTGCCAGCAGCCCCGGACAGGGAAGCAATCAGCCCCAGCATTTT. It translates to CASSPGQGSNQPQHF. The chain has TRBV7-2 and TRBJ1-5, with 8 bases identical to TRBD1. Trimming cost V 5 bases and J 1 base; bases outside gene matches: 4. This CDR3 has 15 amino acids. In germline, CDR1 is SGHTA, CDR2 FQGNSA. Using reference TRBV7-2 and TRBJ1-5 for the parts outside the CDR3, the full variable domain is GAGVSQSPSNKVTEKGKDVELRCDPISGHTALYWYRQSLGQGLEFLIYFQGNSAPDKSGLPSDRFSAERTGGSVSTLTIQRTQQEDSAVYLCASSPGQGSNQPQHFGDGTRLSIL.

This clone showed up just once. This chain uses TRBV3-1 (or the pseudogene TRBV3-2) with TRBJ2-2; a weak D match, TRBD2 (6 bases). The CDR3 contains 18 residues. Germline CDR1 is LGHDT and CDR2 is YNNKEL (reference sequence). The germline V and J ends were trimmed by 3 bases and 3 bases, with 20 bases remaining between them. CDR3 loop: CASSHHQLTTSYTGELFF. CDR3 nucleotide sequence: TGTGCCAGCAGCCACCACCAGTTGACGACTAGTTACACCGGGGAGCTGTTTTTT.

V usage is TRBV7-2 and J usage is TRBJ2-1; D not certain. V gave up 4 bases and J gave up 6 bases, with 7 bases separating them. The CDR3 contains 12 residues. Germline CDR1 and CDR2: SGHTA and FQGNSA. CDR3 loop: CASSSPSNEQFF. Written as DNA, the CDR3 is TGTGCCAGCAGCTCTCCGTCCAATGAGCAGTTCTTC.

This chain connects TRBV7-2 to TRBJ2-1; maybe TRBD1 (5 bases). Trimming cost V 7 bases and J 6 bases, with 13 bases left between them. CDR3 length equals 13 residues. The germline V gene has CDR1 SGHTA and CDR2 FQGNSA. This CDR3 reads CASTGNGGNEQFF. As DNA, the CDR3 is TGTGCCAGCACAGGGAATGGTGGCAATGAGCAGTTCTTC. The complete variable domain, with remaining parts taken from reference TRBV7-2 and TRBJ2-1, reads GAGVSQSPSNKVTEKGKDVELRCDPISGHTALYWYRQSLGQGLEFLIYFQGNSAPDKSGLPSDRFSAERTGGSVSTLTIQRTQQEDSAVYLCASTGNGGNEQFFGPGTRLTVL.

The chain has TRBV9 and TRBJ2-2, with D maybe TRBD1 (6 bases). Germline CDR1 reads SGDLS; CDR2 reads YYNGEE. This CDR3 region has 17 residues. V lost 2 bases, J lost 2 bases, and 16 bases lay in between. The CDR3 region is CASSVYVQGRNTGELFF. DNA for the CDR3: TGTGCCAGCAGCGTCTACGTCCAGGGGCGTAACACCGGGGAGCTGTTTTTT. Full variable domain (outside the CDR3, taken from reference TRBV9 and TRBJ2-2): DSGVTQTPKHLITATGQRVTLRCSPRSGDLSVYWYQQSLDQGLQFLIQYYNGEERAKGNILERFSAQQFPDLHSELNLSSLELGDSALYFCASSVYVQGRNTGELFFGEGSRLTVL.

This clone occurred once. The chain recombines TRBV9 with TRBJ2-3, with a weak D call TRBD2 (5 bases). V was cut by 4 bases and J by 3 bases, with 15 bases left in between. This CDR3 is 15 amino acids long. Per the germline V gene, CDR1 is SGDLS and CDR2 is YYNGEE. The CDR3: CASSPGGSETDTQYF. DNA of the CDR3: TGTGCCAGCAGCCCCGGCGGGTCTGAAACAGATACGCAGTATTTT. The full variable domain, completed using reference TRBV9 and TRBJ2-3, is DSGVTQTPKHLITATGQRVTLRCSPRSGDLSVYWYQQSLDQGLQFLIQYYNGEERAKGNILERFSAQQFPDLHSELNLSSLELGDSALYFCASSPGGSETDTQYFGPGTRLTVL.

This clone has a handful of counts. V and J are TRBV18 and TRBJ2-4; D ambiguous. Looked up from germline, CDR1 is KGHSH and CDR2 is LQKENI. The CDR3 totals 16 residues. Trimming took 2 bases from V and 0 from J, leaving 11 bases between them. DNA for the CDR3: TGTGCCAGCTCACCAGCCGGGTTACTAGCCAAAAACATTCAGTACTTC. It yields the protein CASSPAGLLAKNIQYF. The variable domain in full, with the rest retrieved from reference TRBV18 and TRBJ2-4, is NAGVMQNPRHLVRRRGQEARLRCSPMKGHSHVYWYRQLPEEGLKFMVYLQKENIIDESGMPKERFSAEFPKEGPSILRIQQVVRGDSAAYFCASSPAGLLAKNIQYFGAGTRLSVL.

The CDR3 DNA follows: TGTGCCAGCTCAACACGGGACTACACAGATACGCAGTATTTT. It translates to CASSTRDYTDTQYF. The chain uses TRBV18 and TRBJ2-3; TRBD2 aligns across 7 bases. The CDR3 consists of 14 residues. CDR1 is KGHSH and CDR2 is LQKENI in the germline V gene. Trimming took 5 bases from V and 2 from J; bases not matched to a gene: 4.

In this sample, this clone turned up once. The chain combines TRBV4-3 with TRBJ1-4, with D maybe TRBD1 (5 bases). CDR1 is LGHNA and CDR2 is YSLEER in the germline V gene. Trimming removed 0 bases from V and 3 bases from J, with 8 bases in between. This CDR3 comprises 15 residues. The CDR3 reads CASSQDGASNEKLFF. CDR3 sequence (DNA): TGCGCCAGCAGCCAAGATGGGGCTTCTAATGAAAAACTGTTTTTT.

This rearrangement joins TRBV5-5 to TRBJ1-2, with TRBD1 matching over 7 bases. J gave up 0 bases and V 4 bases, and 3 bases lay outside the gene matches. The CDR3 length is 14 residues. Germline CDR1 and CDR2: SGHKS and YYEKEE (reference sequence). The CDR3, as DNA: TGTGCCAGCAGCCTGGACAGGACTAACTATGGCTACACCTTC. Protein product: CASSLDRTNYGYTF.

This clone was detected only once. The J gene is TRBJ2-7, the V gene TRBV7-8; 9 nucleotides align to TRBD1. Germline V gene data show CDR1 as SGHVS and CDR2 as FQNEAQ. V lost 4 bases to trimming and J lost 3 bases; unmatched junction nucleotides: 10. This CDR3 comprises 16 residues. The CDR3 sequence is CASSSYGTGKNYEQYF. For the CDR3, the DNA is TGTGCCAGCAGCTCATACGGGACAGGGAAAAACTACGAGCAGTACTTC. Using reference TRBV7-8 and TRBJ2-7 for the parts outside the CDR3, the full variable domain is GAGVSQSPRYKVAKRGQDVALRCDPISGHVSLFWYQQALGQGPEFLTYFQNEAQLDKSGLPSDRFFAERPEGSVSTLKIQRTQQEDSAVYLCASSSYGTGKNYEQYFGPGTRLTVT.

This chain joins TRBV24-1 and TRBJ2-5; 9 bases line up with TRBD1. This CDR3 contains 16 residues. Germline CDR1 KGHDR, CDR2 SFDVKD. V lost 7 bases to trimming and J lost 0 bases; unmatched junction nucleotides: 8. CDR3 region: CATSRSRDRDQETQYF. The CDR3, as DNA: TGTGCCACCAGCAGGAGCCGGGACAGGGACCAAGAGACCCAGTACTTC.